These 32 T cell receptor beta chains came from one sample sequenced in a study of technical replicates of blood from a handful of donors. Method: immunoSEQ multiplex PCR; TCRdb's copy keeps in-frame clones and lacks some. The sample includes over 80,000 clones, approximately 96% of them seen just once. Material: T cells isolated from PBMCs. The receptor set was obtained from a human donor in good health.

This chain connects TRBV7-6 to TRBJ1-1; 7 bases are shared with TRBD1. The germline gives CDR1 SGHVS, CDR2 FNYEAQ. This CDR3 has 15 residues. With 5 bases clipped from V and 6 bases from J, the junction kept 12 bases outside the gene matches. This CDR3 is CASSPDISGGSEAFF. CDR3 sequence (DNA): TGTGCCAGCAGCCCGGACATCTCAGGGGGGTCTGAAGCTTTCTTT.

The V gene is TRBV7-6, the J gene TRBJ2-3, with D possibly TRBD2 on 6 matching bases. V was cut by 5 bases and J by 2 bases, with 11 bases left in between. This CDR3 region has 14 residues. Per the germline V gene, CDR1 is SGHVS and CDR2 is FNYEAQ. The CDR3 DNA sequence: TGTGCCAGCAGCCCCCGGGAGACCACAGATACGCAGTATTTT. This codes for CASSPRETTDTQYF. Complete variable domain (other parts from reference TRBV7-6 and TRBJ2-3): GAGVSQSPRYKVTKRGQDVALRCDPISGHVSLYWYRQALGQGPEFLTYFNYEAQQDKSGLPNDRFSAERPEGSISTLTIQRTEQRDSAMYRCASSPRETTDTQYFGPGTRLTVL.

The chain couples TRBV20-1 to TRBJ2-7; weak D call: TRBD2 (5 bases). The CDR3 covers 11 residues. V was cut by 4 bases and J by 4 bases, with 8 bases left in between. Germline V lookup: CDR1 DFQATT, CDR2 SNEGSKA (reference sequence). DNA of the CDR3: TGCAGTGCTATCGAGGGTTACGAGCAGTACTTC. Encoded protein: CSAIEGYEQYF.

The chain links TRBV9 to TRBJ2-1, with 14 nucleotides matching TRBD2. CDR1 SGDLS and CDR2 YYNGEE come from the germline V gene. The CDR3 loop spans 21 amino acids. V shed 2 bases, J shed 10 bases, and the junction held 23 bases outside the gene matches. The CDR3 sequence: CASSVGLAGVVELVAGKEQFF. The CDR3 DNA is TGTGCCAGCAGCGTGGGACTAGCGGGAGTCGTAGAGTTGGTGGCGGGGAAGGAGCAGTTCTTC.

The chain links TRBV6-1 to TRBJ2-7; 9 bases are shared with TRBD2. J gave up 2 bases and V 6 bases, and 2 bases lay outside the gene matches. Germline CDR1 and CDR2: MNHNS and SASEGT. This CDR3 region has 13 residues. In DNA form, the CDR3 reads TGTGCCAGCAGGTCTAGCGGGACCTACGAGCAGTACTTC. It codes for CASRSSGTYEQYF.

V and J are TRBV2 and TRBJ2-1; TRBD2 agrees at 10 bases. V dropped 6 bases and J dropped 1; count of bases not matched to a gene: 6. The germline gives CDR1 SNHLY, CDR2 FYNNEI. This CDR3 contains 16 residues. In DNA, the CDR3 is TGTGCCAGCAGGGGAATAGCGGGAGGTTCCTACAATGAGCAGTTCTTC. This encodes CASRGIAGGSYNEQFF.

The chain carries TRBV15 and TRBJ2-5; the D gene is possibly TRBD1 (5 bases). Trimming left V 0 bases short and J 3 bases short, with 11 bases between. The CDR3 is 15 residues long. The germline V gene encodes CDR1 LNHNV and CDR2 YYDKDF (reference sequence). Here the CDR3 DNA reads TGTGCCACCAGCAGAGATTCTCTGACAGAAGAGACCCAGTACTTC. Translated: CATSRDSLTEETQYF.

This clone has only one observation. CDR3 in DNA: TGTGCCAGCAGCCTTAGGACAGGGGCGAACTACGAGCAGTACTTC. Encoded protein: CASSLRTGANYEQYF. V gene TRBV6-1 combines with J gene TRBJ2-7, with 9 nucleotides matching TRBD1. J lost 3 bases, V lost 6 bases, and 9 bases had no gene match. CDR1 and CDR2 from the germline V gene are MNHNS and SASEGT. The CDR3 covers 15 residues.

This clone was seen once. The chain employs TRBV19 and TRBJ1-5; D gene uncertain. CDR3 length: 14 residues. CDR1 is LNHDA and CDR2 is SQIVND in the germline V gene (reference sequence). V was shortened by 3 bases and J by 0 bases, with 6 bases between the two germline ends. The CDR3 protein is CASSIPYSNQPQHF. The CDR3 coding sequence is TGTGCCAGTAGTATCCCTTATAGCAATCAGCCCCAGCATTTT.

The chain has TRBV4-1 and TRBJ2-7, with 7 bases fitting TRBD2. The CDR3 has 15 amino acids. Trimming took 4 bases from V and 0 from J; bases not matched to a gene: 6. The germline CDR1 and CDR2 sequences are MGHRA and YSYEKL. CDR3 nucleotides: TGCGCCAGCAGCCCCGAAGCGGGAACCTCCTACGAGCAGTACTTC. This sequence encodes CASSPEAGTSYEQYF.

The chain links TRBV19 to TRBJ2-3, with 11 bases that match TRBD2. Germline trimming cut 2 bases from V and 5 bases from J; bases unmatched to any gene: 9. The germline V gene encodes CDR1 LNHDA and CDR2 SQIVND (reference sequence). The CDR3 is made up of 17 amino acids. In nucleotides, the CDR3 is TGTGCCAGTAGTATAACGGGACTAGCGGAAAGGGGAGATACGCAGTATTTT. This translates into CASSITGLAERGDTQYF.

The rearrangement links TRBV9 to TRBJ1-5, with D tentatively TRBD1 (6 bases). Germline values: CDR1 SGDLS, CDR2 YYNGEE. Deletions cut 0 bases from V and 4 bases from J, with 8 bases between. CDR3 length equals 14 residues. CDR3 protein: CASSVGTGNQPQHF. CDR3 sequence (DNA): TGTGCCAGCAGCGTAGGTACAGGGAATCAGCCCCAGCATTTT.

The CDR3 is CASSPLFATNEKLFF. The CDR3, as DNA: TGTGCCAGCAGCCCCCTATTTGCAACTAATGAAAAACTGTTTTTT. This chain links TRBV11-3 with TRBJ1-4; no clear D. In germline, CDR1 is SGHNT, CDR2 YENEEA. The CDR3 is 15 residues long. Trimming took off 5 bases at V and 0 bases at J, with 10 bases between the two ends.

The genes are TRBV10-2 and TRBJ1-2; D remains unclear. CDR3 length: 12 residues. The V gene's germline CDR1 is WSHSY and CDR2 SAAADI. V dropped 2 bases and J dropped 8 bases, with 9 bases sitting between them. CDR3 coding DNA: TGCGCCAGCAGTGAGGAGGGTTTGGGCTACACCTTC. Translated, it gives CASSEEGLGYTF.

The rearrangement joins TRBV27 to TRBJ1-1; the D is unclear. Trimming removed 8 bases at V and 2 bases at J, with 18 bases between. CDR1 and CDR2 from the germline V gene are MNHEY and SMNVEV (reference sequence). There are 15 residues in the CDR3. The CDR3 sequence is CASREWRTENTEAFF. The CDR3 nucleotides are TGTGCCAGCCGAGAGTGGAGGACTGAAAACACTGAAGCTTTCTTT.

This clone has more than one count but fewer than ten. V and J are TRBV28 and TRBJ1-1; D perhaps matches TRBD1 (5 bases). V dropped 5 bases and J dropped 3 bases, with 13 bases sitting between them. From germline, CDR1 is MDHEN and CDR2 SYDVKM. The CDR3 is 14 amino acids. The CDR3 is CASSPYDRYTEAFF. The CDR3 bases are TGTGCCAGCAGTCCTTACGACAGATACACTGAAGCTTTCTTT.

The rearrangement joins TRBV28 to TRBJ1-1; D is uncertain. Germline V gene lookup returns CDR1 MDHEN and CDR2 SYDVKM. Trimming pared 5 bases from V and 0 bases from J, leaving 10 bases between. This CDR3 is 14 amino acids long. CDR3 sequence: CASSLPNVNTEAFF. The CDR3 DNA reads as TGTGCCAGCAGTCTACCCAATGTGAACACTGAAGCTTTCTTT. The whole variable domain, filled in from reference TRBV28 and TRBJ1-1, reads DVKVTQSSRYLVKRTGEKVFLECVQDMDHENMFWYRQDPGLGLRLIYFSYDVKMKEKGDIPEGYSVSREKKERFSLILESASTNQTSMYLCASSLPNVNTEAFFGQGTRLTVV.

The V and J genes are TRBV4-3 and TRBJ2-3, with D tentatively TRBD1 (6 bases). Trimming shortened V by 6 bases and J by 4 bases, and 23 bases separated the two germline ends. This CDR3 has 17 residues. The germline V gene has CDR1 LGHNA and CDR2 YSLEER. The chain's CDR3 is CASSFIEERGYADTQYF. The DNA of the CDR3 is TGCGCCAGCAGTTTTATAGAGGAGAGGGGGTATGCAGATACGCAGTATTTT.

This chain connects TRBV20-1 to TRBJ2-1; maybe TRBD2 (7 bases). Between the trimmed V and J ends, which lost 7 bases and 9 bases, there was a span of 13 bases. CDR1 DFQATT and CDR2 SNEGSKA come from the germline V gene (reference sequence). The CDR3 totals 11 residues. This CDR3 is CSGEGGAEQFF. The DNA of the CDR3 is TGCAGTGGTGAAGGGGGGGCTGAGCAGTTCTTC.

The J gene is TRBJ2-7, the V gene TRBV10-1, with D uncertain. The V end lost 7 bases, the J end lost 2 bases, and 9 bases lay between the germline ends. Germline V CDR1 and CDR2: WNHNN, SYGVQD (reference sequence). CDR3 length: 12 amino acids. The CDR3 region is CASTGSPYEQYF. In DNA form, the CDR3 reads TGCGCCAGCACGGGTAGCCCCTACGAGCAGTACTTC.

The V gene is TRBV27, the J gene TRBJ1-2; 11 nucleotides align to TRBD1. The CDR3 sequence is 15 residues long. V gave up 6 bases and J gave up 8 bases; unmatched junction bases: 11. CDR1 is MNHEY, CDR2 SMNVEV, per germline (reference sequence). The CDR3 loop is CASSPRTGGGKGYTF. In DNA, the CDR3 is TGTGCCAGCAGCCCACGGACAGGGGGCGGCAAAGGCTACACCTTC.

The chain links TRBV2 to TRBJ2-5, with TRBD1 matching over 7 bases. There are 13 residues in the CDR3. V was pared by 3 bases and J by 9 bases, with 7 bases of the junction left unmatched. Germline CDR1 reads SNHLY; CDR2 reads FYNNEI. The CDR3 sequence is CASSDGQAGSQYF. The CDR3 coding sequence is TGTGCCAGCAGTGATGGACAGGCCGGGTCCCAGTACTTC.

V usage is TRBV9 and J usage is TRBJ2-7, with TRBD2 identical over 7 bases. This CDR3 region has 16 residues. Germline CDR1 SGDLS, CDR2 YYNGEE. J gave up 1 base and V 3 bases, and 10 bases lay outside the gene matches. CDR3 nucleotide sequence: TGTGCCAGCAGCGGTCGAGCGGGGCTAACGTCCTACGAGCAGTACTTC. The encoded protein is CASSGRAGLTSYEQYF. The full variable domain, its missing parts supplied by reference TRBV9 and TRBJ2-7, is DSGVTQTPKHLITATGQRVTLRCSPRSGDLSVYWYQQSLDQGLQFLIQYYNGEERAKGNILERFSAQQFPDLHSELNLSSLELGDSALYFCASSGRAGLTSYEQYFGPGTRLTVT.

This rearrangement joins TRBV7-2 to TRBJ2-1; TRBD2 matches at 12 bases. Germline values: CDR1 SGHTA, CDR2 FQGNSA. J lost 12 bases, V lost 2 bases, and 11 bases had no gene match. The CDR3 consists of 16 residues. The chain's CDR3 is CASSLSRASGREGQFF. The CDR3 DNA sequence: TGTGCCAGCAGCTTAAGTAGAGCTAGCGGGAGGGAGGGGCAGTTCTTC.

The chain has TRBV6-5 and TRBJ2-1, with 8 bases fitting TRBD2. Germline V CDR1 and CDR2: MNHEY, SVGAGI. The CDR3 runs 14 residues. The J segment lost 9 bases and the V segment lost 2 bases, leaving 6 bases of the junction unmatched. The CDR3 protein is CASSYGVAGLEQFF. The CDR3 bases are TGTGCCAGCAGTTACGGGGTAGCGGGACTTGAGCAGTTCTTC.

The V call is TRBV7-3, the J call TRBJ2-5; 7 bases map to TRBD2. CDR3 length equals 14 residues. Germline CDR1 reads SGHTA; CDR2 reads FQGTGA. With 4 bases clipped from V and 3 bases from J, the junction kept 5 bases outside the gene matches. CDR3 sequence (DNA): TGTGCCAGCAGCTCGGGGGGAGGAAAAGAGACCCAGTACTTC. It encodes CASSSGGGKETQYF.

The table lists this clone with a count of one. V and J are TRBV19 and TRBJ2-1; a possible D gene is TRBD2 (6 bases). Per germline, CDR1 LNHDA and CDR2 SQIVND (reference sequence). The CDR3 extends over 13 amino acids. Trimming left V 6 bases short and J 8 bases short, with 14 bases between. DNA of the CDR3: TGTGCCAGTAGCTCCGGGACTGGTGATGAGCAGTTCTTC. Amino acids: CASSSGTGDEQFF.

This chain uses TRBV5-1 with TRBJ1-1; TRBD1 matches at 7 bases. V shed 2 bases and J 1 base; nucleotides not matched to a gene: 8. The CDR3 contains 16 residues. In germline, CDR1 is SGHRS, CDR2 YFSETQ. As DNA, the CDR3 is TGCGCCAGCAGCTTTACAGGGGAAGAGGGGAACACTGAAGCTTTCTTT. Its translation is CASSFTGEEGNTEAFF.

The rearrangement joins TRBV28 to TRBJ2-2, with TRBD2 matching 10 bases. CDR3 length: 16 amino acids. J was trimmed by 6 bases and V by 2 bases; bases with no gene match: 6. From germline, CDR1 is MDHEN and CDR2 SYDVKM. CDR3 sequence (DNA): TGTGCCAGCAGTTTACTGCTAGCGGGAGACTCCGGGGAGCTGTTTTTT. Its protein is CASSLLLAGDSGELFF.

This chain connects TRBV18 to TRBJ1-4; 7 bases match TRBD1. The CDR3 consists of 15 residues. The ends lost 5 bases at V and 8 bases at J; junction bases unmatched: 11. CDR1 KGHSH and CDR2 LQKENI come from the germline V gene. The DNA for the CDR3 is TGTGCCAGCTCATTAAACTCCGGGACAGAAGAAAAACTGTTTTTT. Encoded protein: CASSLNSGTEEKLFF.

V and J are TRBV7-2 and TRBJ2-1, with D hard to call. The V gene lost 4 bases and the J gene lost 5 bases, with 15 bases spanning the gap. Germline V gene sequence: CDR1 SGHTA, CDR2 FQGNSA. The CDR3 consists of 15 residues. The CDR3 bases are TGTGCCAGCAGCTCCAGACGAGAGGTCAACAATGAGCAGTTCTTC. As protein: CASSSRREVNNEQFF. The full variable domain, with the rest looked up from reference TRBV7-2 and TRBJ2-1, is GAGVSQSPSNKVTEKGKDVELRCDPISGHTALYWYRQSLGQGLEFLIYFQGNSAPDKSGLPSDRFSAERTGGSVSTLTIQRTQQEDSAVYLCASSSRREVNNEQFFGPGTRLTVL.

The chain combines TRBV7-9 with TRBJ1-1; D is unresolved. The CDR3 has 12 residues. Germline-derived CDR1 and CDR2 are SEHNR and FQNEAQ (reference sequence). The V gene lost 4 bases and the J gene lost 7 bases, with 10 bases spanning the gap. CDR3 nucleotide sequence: TGTGCCAGCAGCTATAACCGGGATGAAGCTTTCTTT. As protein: CASSYNRDEAFF. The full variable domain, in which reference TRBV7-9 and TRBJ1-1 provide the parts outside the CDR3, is DTGVSQNPRHKITKRGQNVTFRCDPISEHNRLYWYRQTLGQGPEFLTYFQNEAQLEKSRLLSDRFSAERPKGSFSTLEIQRTEQGDSAMYLCASSYNRDEAFFGQGTRLTVV.